This paragraph covers one T cell receptor beta chain sequence. Its target is not known. These data belong to a study of T cell responses to AZD1222 COVID-19 vaccine. Study observations and caveats: The breadth and depth of Spike-specific TCRs increased once two AZD1222 doses had been given. Clonal diversity may have been underestimated, and the donors were mostly white British, with more females than males. There were repertoire samples only from the period after the peak T cell response. Reports say nearly half of spike-specific TCRs go after unmutated variant regions.

This CDR3 is built from 16 residues. The germline gives CDR1 LNHDA, CDR2 SQIVND (reference sequence). Trimming took off 3 bases at V and 0 bases at J, with 12 bases between the two ends. Sequencing used immunoSEQ multiplex PCR; TCRdb keeps in-frame clones, though not all of them. The profile shows approximately 180,000 clones, around 89% of them singletons. The specimen was peripheral blood, collected 28 days after the second dose of the MenACWY control vaccine. This chain connects TRBV19 to TRBJ1-5, with a tentative D call TRBD1 (6 bases). This TCR came from an adult who received the MenACWY meningococcal vaccine as a control. This chain's CDR3 is CASSIRGAHSNQPQHF. CDR3 nucleotide sequence: TGTGCCAGTAGTATCCGGGGGGCGCATAGCAATCAGCCCCAGCATTTT.